This entry concerns a single T cell receptor (beta chain). What this receptor recognizes is not known. No per-base quality is available; no much larger clone lies one base away. The multiplex PCR relied on 52 forward TRBV primers and 13 reverse TRBJ primers, and amplification bias was corrected through assay-based and computational methods. Within the immunoSEQ assay, multiplex PCR amplified rearranged TRB loci from genomic DNA. Sequencing of the TRB amplicons was done on an Illumina HiSeq platform. The authors' analysis ran thus. Raw sequences were error-filtered and aligned to reference gene sequences by custom algorithms and were subsequently analyzed with the immunoSEQ online tools. The frequencies of productive and nonproductive TRB rearrangements were evaluated among unique sequences as well as among total sequences. Hydrophobicity and amino acid composition of residues 6 and 7 within the TRB CDR3 were used to estimate the potential for self-reactivity. Prism software was used to run t tests, Mann-Whitney tests or two-way ANOVA for comparisons between groups. What TCRdb holds here is the immuneACCESS table cut down to in-frame rearrangements. Part of the clones is not present; checked against another copy, under half of the missing clones reflect an unresolved V gene, and the others are unexplained. V, J and clone size derive from that table, while D and trimming were established from the DNA sequence. The sample table lists tens of thousands of clones, 93% of them with a count of one. 3.5% of the sample is taken by the ten largest.

The CDR3 starts with the cysteine, ends with the phenylalanine, and has 13 residues. The kept DNA is CDR3 alone, 39 bases in frame from the first base. V gives up 6 bases and J gives up 3 bases, and the segment between their germline ends measures 11 bases. The germline V gene yields SGHTA for CDR1 and FQGNSA for CDR2. Every CD3G-deficient patient showed evidence of autoimmunity, and the autoimmunity was more severe in two of the patients. Patients ranged from 2 to 39 years of age at testing and had reduced naive and increased memory CD4+ and CD8+ T-cell proportions. Roughly 6 individuals with CD3G deficiency were included in the patient group. Patient samples and clinical data were obtained from an international physician network spanning the United States, Europe and Asia. Peripheral blood mononuclear cells were isolated by Ficoll density separation. A FACSAria cell sorter was used to isolate CD3+ CD8+ CD4- T cells.

The data are from a study of regulatory T cells (dated by TCRdb to the late 2010s). About the investigation overall: The study compared T-cell receptor beta repertoires of sorted regulatory, conventional CD4+ and CD8+ T cells in CD3G-deficient patients with those in healthy controls. Paper-wide results and their limitations: Repertoires from patients had restricted unique TRB V-J pairs and skewed V and J gene usage, with the strongest effect in regulatory T cells. CD8+ T cells from patients showed a nonsignificant trend toward lower Shannon entropy than control CD8+ cells.

The chain is assembled from TRBV7-2 and TRBJ1-1; the D gene is possibly TRBD1, with 6 bases matching. Source material: CD8+ T cells sorted from blood. This TCR came from a child aged 2 to 15 with CD3G deficiency. The CDR3 region has the sequence CASRSGAHTEAFF. The DNA sequence is given as TGTGCCAGCAGATCAGGGGCGCACACTGAAGCTTTCTTT.